A selection of T cell receptor beta chains follows, all from one sample in a study of OX40 agonist ivuxolimab in advanced cancers. The method was immunoSEQ multiplex PCR; TCRdb's version includes in-frame clones alone and lacks a portion of them. This repertoire shows about 77,000 clones, around 80% found once; its top ten account for around 0.76%. The material sequenced was CD4+ or CD8+ T cells sorted from blood, taken in a trial of the OX40 agonist ivuxolimab. The receptors derive from an adult with an advanced solid tumor such as melanoma, head and neck, liver or kidney cancer. The CDR3 runs from the conserved cysteine through the conserved F or W. A D gene is named only where the DNA matches it firmly. The size of a clone is reported for some rows only, either as once, few or many, or as a class for expanded clones.

NA	16	TRBD1	TRBV4-1	TRBJ2-3	CASSQVRGQGTDTQYF	TGCGCCAGCAGCCAAGTTCGGGGACAGGGCACAGATACGCAGTATTTT
NA	15	NA	TRBV2	TRBJ2-6	CASSWSYSGANVLTF	TGTGCCAGCAGTTGGTCCTACTCTGGGGCCAACGTCCTGACTTTC
NA	15	NA	TRBV2	TRBJ2-7	CASSDRAPPTYEQYF	TGTGCCAGCAGCGACCGGGCCCCCCCCACCTACGAGCAGTACTTC
NA	14	TRBD2	TRBV11-2	TRBJ2-4	CASSSRLAENIQYF	TGTGCCAGCAGCTCTAGACTAGCGGAAAACATTCAGTACTTC
NA	16	NA	TRBV4-3	TRBJ1-1	CASSQDLGGVNTEAFF	TGCGCCAGCAGCCAAGATCTCGGCGGAGTGAACACTGAAGCTTTCTTT
NA	13	NA	TRBV11-3	TRBJ2-7	CASSPRGNDEQYF	TGTGCCAGCAGCCCACGGGGGAACGACGAGCAGTACTTC
once	13	TRBD1	TRBV2	TRBJ1-2	CASRRQGSYGYTF	TGTGCCAGCAGGAGACAGGGGAGCTATGGCTACACCTTC
NA	14	NA	TRBV5-1	TRBJ1-4	CASSLDREGEKLFF	TGCGCCAGCAGCTTGGACAGGGAGGGTGAAAAACTGTTTTTT
NA	15	NA	TRBV10-3	TRBJ2-7	CAISESKGLGYEQYF	TGTGCCATCAGTGAGTCGAAAGGGTTGGGGTACGAGCAGTACTTC
NA	15	TRBD2	TRBV5-4	TRBJ2-3	CASSPSGKRSGTQYF	TGTGCCAGCAGCCCCAGCGGGAAACGATCGGGTACGCAGTATTTT
NA	17	TRBD2	TRBV7-3	TRBJ2-1	CASSVSSGRIPYDEQFF	TGTGCCAGCAGCGTCTCTAGCGGGAGGATCCCTTACGATGAGCAGTTCTTC
NA	15	TRBD1	TRBV5-1	TRBJ2-3	CASSRGDRDTDTQYF	TGCGCCAGCAGCAGAGGGGACAGGGACACAGATACGCAGTATTTT
NA	15	TRBD1	TRBV7-9	TRBJ2-1	CASSSPTGTHNEQFF	TGTGCCAGCAGTTCCCCGACAGGGACACACAATGAGCAGTTCTTC
NA	18	TRBD1	TRBV9	TRBJ1-1	CASSPPPTGGAWNTEAFF	TGTGCCAGCAGCCCCCCCCCGACAGGGGGCGCCTGGAACACTGAAGCTTTCTTT
NA	15	TRBD2	TRBV7-9	TRBJ2-7	CASSLGLAGAYEQYF	TGTGCCAGCAGCTTGGGACTAGCGGGGGCCTACGAGCAGTACTTC